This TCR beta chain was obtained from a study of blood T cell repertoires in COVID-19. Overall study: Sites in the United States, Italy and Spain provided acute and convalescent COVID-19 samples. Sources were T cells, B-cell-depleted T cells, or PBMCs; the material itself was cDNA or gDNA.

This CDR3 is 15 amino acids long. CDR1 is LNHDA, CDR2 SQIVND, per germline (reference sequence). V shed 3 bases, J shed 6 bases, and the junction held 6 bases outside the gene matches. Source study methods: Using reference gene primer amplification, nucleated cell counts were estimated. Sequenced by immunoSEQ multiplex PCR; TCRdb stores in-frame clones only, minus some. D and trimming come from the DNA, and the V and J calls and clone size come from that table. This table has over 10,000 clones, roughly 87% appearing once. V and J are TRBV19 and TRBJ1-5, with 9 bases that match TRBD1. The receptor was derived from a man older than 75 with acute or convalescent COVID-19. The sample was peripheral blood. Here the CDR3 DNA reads TGTGCCAGTAGTATCCGGGACAGGGAAGGTCAGCCCCAGCATTTT. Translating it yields CASSIRDREGQPQHF.